The rows below give T cell receptor beta chains drawn from one sample of a study of control samples from healthy donors and cancer patients. Some clones are missing from TCRdb's copy, which holds only in-frame ones; the method was immunoSEQ multiplex PCR. The table includes more than 95,000 clones, approximately 84% detected once. Sample: blood. Every receptor here comes from a man younger than 35 in good health. The CDR3 runs from the conserved cysteine through the conserved F or W. The D gene is left open where the match is weak. The listing skips clone size in some rows; elsewhere it reads once, few, many or a size class.

TRBV27	TRBJ2-4	-	-	CASSLSSRNIQYF	TGTGCCAGCAGTTTATCTTCCCGAAACATTCAGTACTTC
TRBV30	TRBJ1-2	TRBD1	-	CAWSTLGQGYGYTF	TGTGCCTGGAGTACACTAGGACAGGGTTATGGCTACACCTTC
TRBV19	TRBJ2-1	TRBD2	-	CASSPGGRSYNEQFF	TGTGCCAGTAGTCCGGGAGGCCGCTCCTACAATGAGCAGTTCTTC
TRBV24-1	TRBJ2-1	TRBD1	-	CATSDPETGGSYNEQFF	TGTGCCACCAGTGATCCCGAAACAGGGGGCTCCTACAATGAGCAGTTCTTC
TRBV11-2	TRBJ2-7	TRBD2	-	CASSPNLGLAGLGSYEQYF	TGTGCCAGCAGCCCGAATCTAGGACTAGCGGGATTGGGCTCCTACGAGCAGTACTTC
TRBV5-1	TRBJ1-1	-	-	CASSVSGGLVLNTEAFF	TGCGCCAGCAGCGTCTCGGGGGGCCTGGTTCTGAACACTGAAGCTTTCTTT
TRBV4-1	TRBJ1-2	TRBD1	few	CASSQEEDRGDYGYTF	TGCGCCAGCAGCCAGGAGGAGGACAGGGGGGACTATGGCTACACCTTC
TRBV5-4	TRBJ1-6	-	-	CASSRGEGNSYNSPLHF	TGTGCCAGCAGCAGGGGCGAAGGGAACTCCTATAATTCACCCCTCCACTTT
TRBV5-1	TRBJ1-3	-	-	CASSLGWGDTIYF	TGCGCCAGCAGCTTGGGGTGGGGAGACACCATATATTTT
TRBV28	TRBJ1-2	TRBD1	-	CASTGTLGTGHGYTF	TGTGCCAGCACGGGGACCCTCGGGACAGGGCATGGCTACACCTTC
TRBV4-2	TRBJ2-1	-	-	CASSQSLTPVGEQFF	TGTGCCAGCAGCCAATCTCTCACCCCAGTGGGTGAGCAGTTCTTC
TRBV28	TRBJ2-5	-	-	CASSLPGSQYF	TGTGCCAGCAGTCTGCCCGGGTCGCAGTACTTC
TRBV5-1	TRBJ1-3	-	-	CASSLAPSSGNTIYF	TGCGCCAGCAGCTTGGCTCCGAGCTCTGGAAACACCATATATTTT
TRBV19	TRBJ2-7	-	-	CASSMFVGSAYEQYF	TGTGCCAGTAGTATGTTTGTGGGATCCGCCTACGAGCAGTACTTC
TRBV9	TRBJ2-2	-	-	CASSSGGQGTGELFF	TGTGCCAGCAGTAGTGGGGGGCAGGGAACCGGGGAGCTGTTTTTT
TRBV4-1	TRBJ2-1	TRBD2	-	CASKLAGGGYNEQFF	TGCGCCAGCAAGCTAGCGGGAGGAGGTTACAATGAGCAGTTCTTC
TRBV19	TRBJ2-3	-	-	CASSSWGGRDTQYF	TGTGCCAGTAGTAGTTGGGGGGGCCGGGATACGCAGTATTTT
TRBV24-1	TRBJ2-3	TRBD2	-	CAAGTSGRAIGDTQYF	TGTGCCGCCGGGACTAGCGGGAGGGCCATTGGAGATACGCAGTATTTT
TRBV3-1/TRBV3-2	TRBJ1-3	TRBD1	-	CASSQVRSTGEGNTIYF	TGTGCCAGCAGCCAAGTTCGGTCCACAGGGGAAGGAAACACCATATATTTT
TRBV2	TRBJ1-1	-	-	CASSETGQTRGAFF	TGTGCCAGCAGTGAAACAGGGCAAACAAGGGGAGCTTTCTTT
TRBV5-1	TRBJ2-7	TRBD1	-	CASSLGDRFIEQYF	TGCGCCAGCAGCTTGGGGGACAGGTTCATCGAGCAGTACTTC
TRBV5-6	TRBJ2-1	-	-	CASSPRSYNYNEQFF	TGTGCCAGCAGCCCGAGGAGCTACAACTACAATGAGCAGTTCTTC
TRBV5-1	TRBJ2-7	-	-	CASSLAGQIYEQYF	TGCGCCAGCAGCTTGGCCGGGCAGATCTACGAGCAGTACTTC
TRBV5-1	TRBJ2-3	-	-	CASSSDPKKTDTQYF	TGCGCCAGCAGCTCGGACCCCAAAAAAACAGATACGCAGTATTTT
TRBV19	TRBJ2-2	-	-	CASSIGTVNTGELFF	TGTGCCAGTAGTATAGGGACAGTGAACACCGGGGAGCTGTTTTTT
TRBV6-6	TRBJ1-5	TRBD1	-	CASSLLPGQGFNQPQHF	TGTGCCAGCAGTCTTTTACCGGGACAGGGTTTCAATCAGCCCCAGCATTTT
TRBV10-3	TRBJ2-5	-	-	CAIGSVYQETQYF	TGTGCCATTGGCTCAGTGTACCAAGAGACCCAGTACTTC
TRBV16	TRBJ2-1	-	-	CASMLVRTVNEQFF	TGTGCCAGCATGTTAGTCCGGACAGTAAATGAGCAGTTCTTC
TRBV27	TRBJ2-2	TRBD2	-	CASRIGLAATGELFF	TGTGCCAGCAGAATTGGACTAGCGGCAACCGGGGAGCTGTTTTTT
TRBV11-2	TRBJ2-7	-	-	CASSPGSFYEQYF	TGTGCCAGCAGCCCTGGTTCCTTCTACGAGCAGTACTTC
TRBV7-3	TRBJ1-1	-	-	CASSLTGGGRNTEAFF	TGTGCCAGCAGCTTGACCGGCGGGGGACGGAACACTGAAGCTTTCTTT